This is a list of T cell receptor beta chains from one sample in a study of breast tumors, draining lymph nodes, adjacent tissues. TCRdb reprocessed the multiplex PCR reads with MiXCR, giving one entry per CDR3 protein. The table includes nearly 110,000 distinct CDR3 sequences, 30% detected once. Sequencing input: axillary lymph node tissue. These receptors came from a female donor with breast cancer. Some clones in this sample may be carry-over from other donors' samples. Each CDR3 is given with its conserved first and last residue. A D gene is named only where the DNA matches it firmly. Clone size is stated in some rows and not others, as once, few, many or a class when expanded.

CDR3nt: TGTGCCAGCAGTGCTAGACTCGGGGGACAGCATAACTATGGCTACACCTTC; CDR3aa: CASSARLGGQHNYGYTF; j_gene: TRBJ1-2; v_gene: TRBV25-1; d_gene: TRBD1; abundance: -
CDR3nt: TGTGCCAGTAGTATCTTCTCAGGGGGTGGAAACACCATATATTTT; CDR3aa: CASSIFSGGGNTIYF; j_gene: TRBJ1-3; v_gene: TRBV19; d_gene: TRBD1; abundance: -
CDR3nt: TGTGCCAGCAGCCTCAGCCTCGGGACGGAGCAGTTCTTC; CDR3aa: CASSLSLGTEQFF; j_gene: TRBJ2-1; v_gene: TRBV11-3; d_gene: -; abundance: many
CDR3nt: TGTGCCAGCAGCCCCGCTTATAGCACAGATACGCAGTATTTT; CDR3aa: CASSPAYSTDTQYF; j_gene: TRBJ2-3; v_gene: TRBV12-3/TRBV12-4; d_gene: -; abundance: many
CDR3nt: TGTGCCAGCAGCCAATCCCGGACTAGCAACACCGGGGAGCTGTTTTTT; CDR3aa: CASSQSRTSNTGELFF; j_gene: TRBJ2-2; v_gene: TRBV3-1; d_gene: TRBD2; abundance: many
CDR3nt: TGCGCCAGCAGCTTGGTACCCGGGACAGGGGGCGGGGGTAGCTATGGCTACACCTTC; CDR3aa: CASSLVPGTGGGGSYGYTF; j_gene: TRBJ1-2; v_gene: TRBV5-1; d_gene: TRBD1; abundance: -
CDR3nt: TGTGCCAGTAGTACGCGGGGGAGGGAGGGCAATCAGCCCCAGCATTTT; CDR3aa: CASSTRGREGNQPQHF; j_gene: TRBJ1-5; v_gene: TRBV19; d_gene: -; abundance: many
CDR3nt: TGCAGTGCCGAAGAGAGGCGCGTTAGTGAAAAACTGTTTTTT; CDR3aa: CSAEERRVSEKLFF; j_gene: TRBJ1-4; v_gene: TRBV20-1; d_gene: -; abundance: many
CDR3nt: TGTGCCGGCAGCCAAACCTCGGGACCGCCCTACAATGAGCAGTTCTTC; CDR3aa: CAGSQTSGPPYNEQFF; j_gene: TRBJ2-1; v_gene: TRBV6-2/TRBV6-3; d_gene: -; abundance: -
CDR3nt: TGTGCCAGCAGCTTGACAGGGCACGTCACAGATTCGCAGTATTTT; CDR3aa: CASSLTGHVTDSQYF; j_gene: TRBJ2-3; v_gene: TRBV11-2; d_gene: TRBD1; abundance: once
CDR3nt: TGTGCCACCAGTGCCGGGGACCTCTATAGCAATCAGCCCCAGCATTTT; CDR3aa: CATSAGDLYSNQPQHF; j_gene: TRBJ1-5; v_gene: TRBV24-1; d_gene: -; abundance: many
CDR3nt: TGTGCCAGCAGCGGGCTTTACGGTCTTGGCTACACCTTC; CDR3aa: CASSGLYGLGYTF; j_gene: TRBJ1-2; v_gene: TRBV5-6; d_gene: -; abundance: -
CDR3nt: TGTGCCGACCTGGAAGGGAGCGGGGGGGCCGAATGGGATGAGCAGTTCTTC; CDR3aa: CADLEGSGGAEWDEQFF; j_gene: TRBJ2-1; v_gene: TRBV6-4; d_gene: TRBD2; abundance: many
CDR3nt: TGTGCCAGCAGCCCGGTTCCGACTAGCGGGAGTCAGGAAACGCAGTATTTT; CDR3aa: CASSPVPTSGSQETQYF; j_gene: TRBJ2-3; v_gene: TRBV28; d_gene: TRBD2; abundance: many
CDR3nt: TGTGCCAGCAGCCAGACAGCGTCCACTGAAGCTTTCTTT; CDR3aa: CASSQTASTEAFF; j_gene: TRBJ1-1; v_gene: TRBV3-1; d_gene: -; abundance: -
CDR3nt: TGTGCCAGCCAACGTGGGACAGGGGGCGCTGGGTCGTCTGGAAACACCATATATTTT; CDR3aa: CASQRGTGGAGSSGNTIYF; j_gene: TRBJ1-3; v_gene: TRBV6-5; d_gene: TRBD1; abundance: many
CDR3nt: TGTGCCAGCAGCTTCCCAGGGGGCGGTTTGGACACTGAAGCTTTCTTT; CDR3aa: CASSFPGGGLDTEAFF; j_gene: TRBJ1-1; v_gene: TRBV5-6; d_gene: TRBD1; abundance: few
CDR3nt: TGTGCCAGCAGCTCGGACAGAGTCTATGGCTACACCTTC; CDR3aa: CASSSDRVYGYTF; j_gene: TRBJ1-2; v_gene: TRBV7-9; d_gene: -; abundance: many
CDR3nt: TGCAGCGTGTCCCGGGCTAGCAATCAGCCCCAGCATTTT; CDR3aa: CSVSRASNQPQHF; j_gene: TRBJ1-5; v_gene: TRBV29-1; d_gene: -; abundance: many
CDR3nt: TGTGCCAGCAGCTTAGTCATTGACACTGAAGCTTTCTTT; CDR3aa: CASSLVIDTEAFF; j_gene: TRBJ1-1; v_gene: TRBV7-9; d_gene: -; abundance: -
CDR3nt: TGTGCCAGCAGCCTGAGGACAGTGAGGGAGACCCAGTACTTC; CDR3aa: CASSLRTVRETQYF; j_gene: TRBJ2-5; v_gene: TRBV7-2; d_gene: -; abundance: -
CDR3nt: TGTGCCAGCAGCTTAGTCACGGGGGCCGGGGAGCAGTTCTTC; CDR3aa: CASSLVTGAGEQFF; j_gene: TRBJ2-1; v_gene: TRBV7-9; d_gene: -; abundance: -
CDR3nt: TGCAGTGTCGGGACAGGGGACTACGAGCAGTACTTC; CDR3aa: CSVGTGDYEQYF; j_gene: TRBJ2-7; v_gene: TRBV20-1; d_gene: TRBD1; abundance: -
CDR3nt: TGCGCCAGCAGGTTAAGGTCCAGTGTACACGAGACCCAGTACTTC; CDR3aa: CASRLRSSVHETQYF; j_gene: TRBJ2-5; v_gene: TRBV5-1; d_gene: -; abundance: -
CDR3nt: TGTGCCAGCAGCTCAGGGACATCCTACGGGCAGTACTTC; CDR3aa: CASSSGTSYGQYF; j_gene: TRBJ2-7; v_gene: TRBV27; d_gene: -; abundance: -
CDR3nt: TGTGCCAGCAGCCGACAGGGCGCTAATGAAAAACTGTTTTTT; CDR3aa: CASSRQGANEKLFF; j_gene: TRBJ1-4; v_gene: TRBV5-6; d_gene: TRBD1; abundance: many
CDR3nt: TGCAGTGCCCAACAGTCGGGAGGGGCCGATACGCAGTATTTT; CDR3aa: CSAQQSGGADTQYF; j_gene: TRBJ2-3; v_gene: TRBV20-1; d_gene: TRBD2; abundance: many
CDR3nt: TGTGCCAGCAGCTTACTGGGGACCGGGGAGCTGTTTTTT; CDR3aa: CASSLLGTGELFF; j_gene: TRBJ2-2; v_gene: TRBV13; d_gene: -; abundance: many
CDR3nt: TGTGCCAGCAGTCAAGAAAAGGGCACGGAGACCCAGTACTTC; CDR3aa: CASSQEKGTETQYF; j_gene: TRBJ2-5; v_gene: TRBV6-1; d_gene: -; abundance: many
CDR3nt: TGTGCCAGTAGTATGGGAGGACTAGCGGGAGCCAGGGACTTC; CDR3aa: CASSMGGLAGARDF; j_gene: TRBJ2-7; v_gene: TRBV19; d_gene: TRBD2; abundance: -
CDR3nt: TGTGCCAGCAGCAATATGGCGGGGCGGGGGAATCAGCCCCAGCATTTT; CDR3aa: CASSNMAGRGNQPQHF; j_gene: TRBJ1-5; v_gene: TRBV12-3/TRBV12-4; d_gene: -; abundance: many
CDR3nt: TGTGCCAGCAGCCAAGGGGACAGCCGCCTTAACTATGGCTACACCTTC; CDR3aa: CASSQGDSRLNYGYTF; j_gene: TRBJ1-2; v_gene: TRBV14; d_gene: TRBD1; abundance: many
CDR3nt: TGTGCCAGCAGCCCGGGGTTCGGTTACTACGAGCAGTACTTC; CDR3aa: CASSPGFGYYEQYF; j_gene: TRBJ2-7; v_gene: TRBV7-8; d_gene: -; abundance: many
CDR3nt: TGTGCCAGCAGTGAAGCGCTGACAGGGGGCTACAATGAGCAGTTCTTC; CDR3aa: CASSEALTGGYNEQFF; j_gene: TRBJ2-1; v_gene: TRBV6-1; d_gene: TRBD1; abundance: few
CDR3nt: TGTGCCAGCAGCTTGGGGCTAGCGGGAGGGGCAGATACGCAGTATTTT; CDR3aa: CASSLGLAGGADTQYF; j_gene: TRBJ2-3; v_gene: TRBV5-8; d_gene: TRBD2; abundance: many
CDR3nt: TGTGCCACCAGTGCTCCGGACCAGGGGTACAATGAGCAGTTCTTC; CDR3aa: CATSAPDQGYNEQFF; j_gene: TRBJ2-1; v_gene: TRBV24-1; d_gene: -; abundance: -
CDR3nt: TGTGCCAGCAGTTGGAGGGCGGGAGATACGCAGTATTTT; CDR3aa: CASSWRAGDTQYF; j_gene: TRBJ2-3; v_gene: TRBV6-4; d_gene: -; abundance: many